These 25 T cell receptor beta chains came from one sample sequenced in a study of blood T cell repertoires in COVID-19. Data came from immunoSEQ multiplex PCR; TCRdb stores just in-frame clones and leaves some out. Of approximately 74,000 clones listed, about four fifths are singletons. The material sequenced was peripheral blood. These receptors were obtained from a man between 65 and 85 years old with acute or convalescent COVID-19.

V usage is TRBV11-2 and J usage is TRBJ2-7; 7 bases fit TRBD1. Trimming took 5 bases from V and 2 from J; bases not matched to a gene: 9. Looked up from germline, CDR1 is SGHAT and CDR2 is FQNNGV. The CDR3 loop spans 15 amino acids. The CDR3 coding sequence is TGTGCCAGCAGCCACGACAGGGACCCTGCCTACGAGCAGTACTTC. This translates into CASSHDRDPAYEQYF.

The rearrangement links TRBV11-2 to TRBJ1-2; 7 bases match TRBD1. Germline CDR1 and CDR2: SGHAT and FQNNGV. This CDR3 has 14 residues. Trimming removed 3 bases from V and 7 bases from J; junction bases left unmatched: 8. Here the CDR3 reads CASSLERGLGGYTF. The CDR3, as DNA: TGTGCCAGCAGCTTGGAAAGGGGGCTCGGTGGCTACACCTTC. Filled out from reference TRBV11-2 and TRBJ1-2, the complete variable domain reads EAGVAQSPRYKIIEKRQSVAFWCNPISGHATLYWYQQILGQGPKLLIQFQNNGVVDDSQLPKDRFSAERLKGVDSTLKIQPAKLEDSAVYLCASSLERGLGGYTFGSGTRLTVV.

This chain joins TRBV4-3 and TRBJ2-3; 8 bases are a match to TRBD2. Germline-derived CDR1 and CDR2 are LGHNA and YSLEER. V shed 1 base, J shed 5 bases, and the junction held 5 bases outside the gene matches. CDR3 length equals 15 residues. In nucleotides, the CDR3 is TGCGCCAGCAGCCAAGGGGGCCGGGAGGGAGATACGCAGTATTTT. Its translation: CASSQGGREGDTQYF.

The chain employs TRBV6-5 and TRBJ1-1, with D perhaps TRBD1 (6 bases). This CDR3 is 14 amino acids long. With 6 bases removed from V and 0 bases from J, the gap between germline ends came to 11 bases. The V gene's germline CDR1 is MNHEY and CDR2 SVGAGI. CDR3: CASSRDTMNTEAFF. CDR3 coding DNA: TGTGCCAGCAGCCGGGACACCATGAACACTGAAGCTTTCTTT.

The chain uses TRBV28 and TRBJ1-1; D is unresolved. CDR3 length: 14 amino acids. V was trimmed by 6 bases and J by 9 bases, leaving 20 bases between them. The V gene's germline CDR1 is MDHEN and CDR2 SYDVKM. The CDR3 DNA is TGTGCCAGCAGGCCCGAGGGCAGCCTAAGCAAAGCTTTCTTT. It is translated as CASRPEGSLSKAFF.

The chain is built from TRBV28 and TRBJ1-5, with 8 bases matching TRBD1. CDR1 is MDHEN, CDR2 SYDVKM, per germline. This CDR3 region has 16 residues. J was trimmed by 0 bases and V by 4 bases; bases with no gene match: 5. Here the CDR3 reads CASSSPGQGSNQPQHF. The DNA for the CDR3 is TGTGCCAGCAGTTCACCAGGACAGGGTAGCAATCAGCCCCAGCATTTT.

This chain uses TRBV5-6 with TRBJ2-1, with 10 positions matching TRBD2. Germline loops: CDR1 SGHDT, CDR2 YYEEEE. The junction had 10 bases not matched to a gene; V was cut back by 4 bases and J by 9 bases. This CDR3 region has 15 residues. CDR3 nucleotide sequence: TGTGCCAGCAGCCCTGGGCCCCTAGCGGGAGCTGAGCAGTTCTTC. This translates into CASSPGPLAGAEQFF.

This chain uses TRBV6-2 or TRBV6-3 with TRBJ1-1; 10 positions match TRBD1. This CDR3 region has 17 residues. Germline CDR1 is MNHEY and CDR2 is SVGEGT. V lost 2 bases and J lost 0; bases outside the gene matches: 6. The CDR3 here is CASSYIRTGGMNTEAFF. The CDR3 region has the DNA TGTGCCAGCAGTTACATCCGGACAGGGGGTATGAACACTGAAGCTTTCTTT.

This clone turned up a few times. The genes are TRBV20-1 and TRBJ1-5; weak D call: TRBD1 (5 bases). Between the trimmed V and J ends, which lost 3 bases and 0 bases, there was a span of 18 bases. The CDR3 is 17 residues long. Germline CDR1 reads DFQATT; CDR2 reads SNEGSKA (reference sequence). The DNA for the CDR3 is TGCAGTGCTAGTACCCTAACGACAGCTTATAGCAATCAGCCCCAGCATTTT. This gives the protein CSASTLTTAYSNQPQHF.

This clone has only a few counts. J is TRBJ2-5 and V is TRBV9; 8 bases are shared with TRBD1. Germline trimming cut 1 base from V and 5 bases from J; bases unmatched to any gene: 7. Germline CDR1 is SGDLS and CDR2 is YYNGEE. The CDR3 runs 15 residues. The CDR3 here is CASSVTTGGWETQYF. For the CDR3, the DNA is TGTGCCAGCAGCGTAACCACAGGGGGGTGGGAGACCCAGTACTTC.

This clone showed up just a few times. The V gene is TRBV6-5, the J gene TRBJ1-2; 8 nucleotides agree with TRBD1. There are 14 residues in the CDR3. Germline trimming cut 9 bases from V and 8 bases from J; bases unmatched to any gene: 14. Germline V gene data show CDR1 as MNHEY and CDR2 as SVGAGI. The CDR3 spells CASAGQGGGGGYTF. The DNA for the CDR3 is TGTGCCAGTGCTGGACAGGGAGGGGGTGGAGGCTACACCTTC.

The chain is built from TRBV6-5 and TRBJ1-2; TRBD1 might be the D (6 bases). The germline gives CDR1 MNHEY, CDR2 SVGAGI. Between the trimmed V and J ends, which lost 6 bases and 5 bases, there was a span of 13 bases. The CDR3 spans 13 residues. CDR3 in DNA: TGTGCCAGCAGCTTTGGACAGCGTTATGGCTACACCTTC. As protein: CASSFGQRYGYTF.

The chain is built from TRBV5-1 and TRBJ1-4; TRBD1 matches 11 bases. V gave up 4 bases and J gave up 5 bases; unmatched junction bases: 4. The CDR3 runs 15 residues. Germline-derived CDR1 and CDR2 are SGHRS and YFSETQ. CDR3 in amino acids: CASSLGTGGNEKLFF. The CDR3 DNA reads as TGCGCCAGCAGCCTGGGGACAGGGGGGAATGAAAAACTGTTTTTT.

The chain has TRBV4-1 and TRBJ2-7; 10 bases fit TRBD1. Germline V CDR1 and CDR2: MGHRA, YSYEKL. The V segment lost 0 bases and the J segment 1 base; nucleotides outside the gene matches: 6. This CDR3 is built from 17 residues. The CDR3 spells CASSQEGTGALSYEQYF. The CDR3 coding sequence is TGCGCCAGCAGCCAAGAGGGGACAGGGGCGTTATCCTACGAGCAGTACTTC.

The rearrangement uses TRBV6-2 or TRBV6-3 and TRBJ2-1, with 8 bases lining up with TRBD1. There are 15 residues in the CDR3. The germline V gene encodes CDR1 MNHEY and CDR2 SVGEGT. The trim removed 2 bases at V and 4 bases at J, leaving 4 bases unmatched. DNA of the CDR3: TGTGCCAGCAGTTACGGCAGGGGGCCATACAATGAGCAGTTCTTC. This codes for CASSYGRGPYNEQFF.

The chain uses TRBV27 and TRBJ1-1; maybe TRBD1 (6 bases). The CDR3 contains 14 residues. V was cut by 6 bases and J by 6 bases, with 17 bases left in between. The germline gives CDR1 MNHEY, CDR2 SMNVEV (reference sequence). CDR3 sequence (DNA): TGTGCCAGCAGCCGGGGGGCTGGTTCTCCTGAAGCTTTCTTT. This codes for CASSRGAGSPEAFF.

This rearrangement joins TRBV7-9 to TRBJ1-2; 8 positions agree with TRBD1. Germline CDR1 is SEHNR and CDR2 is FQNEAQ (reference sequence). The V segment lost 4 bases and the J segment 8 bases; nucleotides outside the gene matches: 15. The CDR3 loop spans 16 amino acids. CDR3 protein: CASSYRDRGARGGYTF. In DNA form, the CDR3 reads TGTGCCAGCAGCTACCGTGACAGGGGTGCGCGCGGCGGCTACACCTTC.

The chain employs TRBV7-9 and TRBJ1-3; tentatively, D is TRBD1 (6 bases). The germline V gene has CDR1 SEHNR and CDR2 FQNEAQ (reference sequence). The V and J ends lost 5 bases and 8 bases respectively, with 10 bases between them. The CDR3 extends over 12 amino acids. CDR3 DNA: TGTGCCAGCAGCAAACAGGGAGACACCATATATTTT. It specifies CASSKQGDTIYF.

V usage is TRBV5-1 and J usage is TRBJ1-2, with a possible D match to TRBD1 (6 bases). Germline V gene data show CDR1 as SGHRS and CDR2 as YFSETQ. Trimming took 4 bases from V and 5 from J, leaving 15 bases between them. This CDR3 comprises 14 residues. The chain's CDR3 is CASSLTGKGYGYTF. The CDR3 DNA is TGCGCCAGCAGCCTCACAGGGAAAGGTTATGGCTACACCTTC.

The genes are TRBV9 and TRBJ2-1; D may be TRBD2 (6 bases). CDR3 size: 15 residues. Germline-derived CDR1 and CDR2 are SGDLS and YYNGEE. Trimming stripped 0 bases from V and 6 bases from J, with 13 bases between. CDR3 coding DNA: TGTGCCAGCAGCGTAGTGGGGGGAACGAGCAATGAGCAGTTCTTC. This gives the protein CASSVVGGTSNEQFF.

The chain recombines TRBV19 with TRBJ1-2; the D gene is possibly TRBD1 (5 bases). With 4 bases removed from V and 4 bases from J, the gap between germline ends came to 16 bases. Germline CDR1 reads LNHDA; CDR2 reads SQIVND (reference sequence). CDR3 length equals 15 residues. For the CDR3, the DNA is TGTGCCAGTAGTAGAGCGGGACTAACCGGCTATGGCTACACCTTC. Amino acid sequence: CASSRAGLTGYGYTF.

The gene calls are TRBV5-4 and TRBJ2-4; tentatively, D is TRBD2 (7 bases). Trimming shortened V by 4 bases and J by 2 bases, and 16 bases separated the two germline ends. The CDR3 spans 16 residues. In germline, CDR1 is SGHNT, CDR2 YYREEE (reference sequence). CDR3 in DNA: TGTGCCAGCAGCCCCTCAAGGGGGGGGACCAAAAACATTCAGTACTTC. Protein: CASSPSRGGTKNIQYF.

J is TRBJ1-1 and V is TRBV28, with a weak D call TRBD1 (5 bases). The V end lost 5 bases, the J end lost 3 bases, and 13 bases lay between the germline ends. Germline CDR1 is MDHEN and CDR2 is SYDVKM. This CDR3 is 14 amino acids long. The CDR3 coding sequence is TGTGCCAGCAGTGAAACGGGGACTTACACTGAAGCTTTCTTT. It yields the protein CASSETGTYTEAFF.

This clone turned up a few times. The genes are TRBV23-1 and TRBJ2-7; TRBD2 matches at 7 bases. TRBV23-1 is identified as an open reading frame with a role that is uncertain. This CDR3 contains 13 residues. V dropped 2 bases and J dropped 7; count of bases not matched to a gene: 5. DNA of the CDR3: TGCGCCAGCAGTCAAGCGGGAGTGGGTGAGCAGTACTTC. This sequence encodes CASSQAGVGEQYF.

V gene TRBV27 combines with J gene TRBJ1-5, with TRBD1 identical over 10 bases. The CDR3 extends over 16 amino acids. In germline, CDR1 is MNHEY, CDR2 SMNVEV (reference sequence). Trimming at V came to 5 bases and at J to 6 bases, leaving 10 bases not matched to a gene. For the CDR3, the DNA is TGTGCCAGCAGTCCCACGGACAGGGGGGGACTTCAGCCCCAGCATTTT. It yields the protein CASSPTDRGGLQPQHF.